What follows are 16 T cell receptor beta chains derived from one specimen sequenced in a study of T cell responses to AZD1222 COVID-19 vaccine. TCRdb's copy holds only in-frame clones and misses some; the assay was immunoSEQ multiplex PCR. The sample has 110,000 to 150,000 clones, less than 95% seen once; the top ten hold 3.4%. Material: peripheral blood, obtained on day 0 of AZD1222 vaccination. All receptors come from an adult in good health.

The chain is built from TRBV5-8 and TRBJ1-1; D is ambiguous. CDR1 SGHTS and CDR2 YDEGEE come from the germline V gene. V dropped 0 bases and J dropped 1 base, with 4 bases sitting between them. The CDR3 spans 13 residues. The CDR3 protein is CASSLAGNTEAFF. The CDR3 DNA is TGTGCCAGCAGCTTGGCAGGGAACACTGAAGCTTTCTTT.

The genes are TRBV11-3 and TRBJ2-1, with 7 bases lining up with TRBD2. CDR3 length equals 14 residues. Germline CDR1 and CDR2: SGHNT and YENEEA. Unmatched junction bases numbered 3, after V lost 1 base and J lost 6 bases. This CDR3 reads CASSLGAGVNEQFF. Written as DNA, the CDR3 is TGTGCCAGCAGCTTAGGGGCGGGGGTCAATGAGCAGTTCTTC.

CDR3 loop: CASSVRGLVGGAHNEQFF. Here the CDR3 DNA reads TGTGCCAGCAGCGTTAGAGGGTTAGTAGGGGGCGCCCACAATGAGCAGTTCTTC. The rearrangement links TRBV7-3 to TRBJ2-1; 7 nucleotides match TRBD1. The V gene's germline CDR1 is SGHTA and CDR2 FQGTGA. V lost 5 bases to trimming and J lost 5 bases; unmatched junction nucleotides: 18. The CDR3 contains 18 residues.

V usage is TRBV7-8 and J usage is TRBJ2-5; no reliable D call. The germline V gene encodes CDR1 SGHVS and CDR2 FQNEAQ. The CDR3 loop spans 13 amino acids. V lost 3 bases and J lost 1, with 6 bases in between. CDR3 amino acids: CASSFGPQETQYF. CDR3 nucleotide sequence: TGTGCCAGCAGCTTCGGACCCCAAGAGACCCAGTACTTC.

The V call is TRBV5-1, the J call TRBJ1-1; possibly TRBD1 for D (6 bases). Germline V gene data show CDR1 as SGHRS and CDR2 as YFSETQ. V gave up 5 bases and J gave up 2 bases, with 13 bases separating them. CDR3 size: 14 residues. CDR3 sequence reads: CASRVSGTNTEAFF. The CDR3 DNA follows: TGCGCCAGCAGAGTTTCGGGGACAAACACTGAAGCTTTCTTT.

The J gene is TRBJ2-7, the V gene TRBV7-9, with TRBD1 identical over 9 bases. This CDR3 has 14 amino acids. Germline V gene sequence: CDR1 SEHNR, CDR2 FQNEAQ (reference sequence). The V segment lost 5 bases and the J segment 3 bases; nucleotides outside the gene matches: 5. CDR3 amino acids: CASSVPGQGYEQYF. The CDR3 nucleotides are TGTGCCAGCAGCGTACCGGGACAGGGCTACGAGCAGTACTTC.

V and J are TRBV10-3 and TRBJ2-7; D is possibly TRBD2 (7 bases). This CDR3 spans 17 amino acids. V was clipped by 7 bases and J by 0 bases, with 22 bases between them. CDR1 and CDR2 from the germline V gene are ENHRY and SYGVKD. CDR3 sequence (DNA): TGTGCCATCAAAGGGGGTAGTGTGGGAGGGCCCTCCTACGAGCAGTACTTC. Protein sequence: CAIKGGSVGGPSYEQYF.

This clone showed up just a few times. The rearrangement links TRBV18 to TRBJ2-7; D not resolved. Trimming took 4 bases from V and 1 from J, leaving 2 bases between them. CDR1 is KGHSH, CDR2 LQKENI, per germline. This CDR3 region has 11 residues. Written as DNA, the CDR3 is TGTGCCAGCTCACTGTCCTACGAGCAGTACTTC. This encodes CASSLSYEQYF.

The chain employs TRBV5-1 and TRBJ2-2, with 10 bases fitting TRBD2. Germline CDR1 SGHRS, CDR2 YFSETQ. V trimming: 2 bases; J trimming: 2 bases; junction bases outside the gene matches: 3. The CDR3 has 16 residues. CDR3 in amino acids: CASSLAGGINTGELFF. The CDR3 DNA follows: TGCGCCAGCAGCTTAGCGGGGGGGATTAACACCGGGGAGCTGTTTTTT.

CDR3 sequence: CASSLVEGAYNEQFF. DNA of the CDR3: TGCGCCAGCAGCTTGGTTGAAGGGGCCTACAATGAGCAGTTCTTC. This chain uses TRBV5-1 with TRBJ2-1; D might be TRBD1 (5 bases). The germline CDR1 and CDR2 sequences are SGHRS and YFSETQ. This CDR3 is 15 amino acids long. V lost 0 bases, J lost 2 bases, and 9 bases lay in between.

The chain recombines TRBV9 with TRBJ2-1; 7 bases are a match to TRBD1. Per the germline V gene, CDR1 is SGDLS and CDR2 is YYNGEE. Trimming at V came to 4 bases and at J to 9 bases, leaving 13 bases not matched to a gene. CDR3 size: 15 residues. In nucleotides, the CDR3 is TGTGCCAGCAGCCCGCTCCCGACAGGGAAGGTTGAGCAGTTCTTC. It is translated as CASSPLPTGKVEQFF. The full variable domain, completed using reference TRBV9 and TRBJ2-1, is DSGVTQTPKHLITATGQRVTLRCSPRSGDLSVYWYQQSLDQGLQFLIQYYNGEERAKGNILERFSAQQFPDLHSELNLSSLELGDSALYFCASSPLPTGKVEQFFGPGTRLTVL.

The genes are TRBV4-3 and TRBJ1-2; maybe TRBD1 (6 bases). The CDR3 sequence is 15 residues long. Germline assignment: CDR1 LGHNA and CDR2 YSLEER. The ends were cut back, 4 bases at V and 3 bases at J, with 15 bases in the middle. In DNA form, the CDR3 reads TGCGCCAGCAGCCCTAGACAAGGGGGGTACTATGGCTACACCTTC. Its protein product is CASSPRQGGYYGYTF.

Only one count was recorded for this clone. CDR3 amino acids: CASSGVSGFSYEQYF. In DNA, the CDR3 is TGTGCCAGCAGTGGTGTTAGCGGCTTCTCCTACGAGCAGTACTTC. The chain is built from TRBV2 and TRBJ2-7; possible D gene TRBD2, 6 bases. CDR1 and CDR2 from the germline V gene are SNHLY and FYNNEI. This CDR3 comprises 15 residues. Trimming took 4 bases from V and 0 from J, leaving 13 bases between them. Full variable domain (rest looked up from reference TRBV2 and TRBJ2-7): EPEVTQTPSHQVTQMGQEVILRCVPISNHLYFYWYRQILGQKVEFLVSFYNNEISEKSEIFDDQFSVERPDGSNFTLKIRSTKLEDSAMYFCASSGVSGFSYEQYFGPGTRLTVT.

V usage is TRBV25-1 and J usage is TRBJ1-1; a weak D match, TRBD1 (6 bases). This CDR3 is built from 13 residues. Trimming took 2 bases from V and 11 from J, leaving 15 bases between them. Per the germline V gene, CDR1 is MGHDK and CDR2 is SYGVNS. As DNA, the CDR3 is TGTGCCAGCAGTGAACACCATCAAACAGGGGCTTTCTTT. Residues: CASSEHHQTGAFF.

The chain is built from TRBV6-1 and TRBJ2-2; D is possibly TRBD2 (6 bases). CDR3 length: 15 residues. Trimming shortened V by 11 bases and J by 4 bases, and 20 bases separated the two germline ends. Germline-derived CDR1 and CDR2 are MNHNS and SASEGT. CDR3 sequence: CAHSMEGEGTGELFF. CDR3 DNA sequence: TGTGCCCACAGCATGGAGGGAGAAGGCACCGGGGAGCTGTTTTTT.

The chain is built from TRBV9 and TRBJ1-6, with D possibly matching TRBD1 (5 bases). The length of the CDR3 is 14 residues. Trimming removed 4 bases from V and 6 bases from J, with 11 bases in between. Germline CDR1 is SGDLS and CDR2 is YYNGEE. DNA of the CDR3: TGTGCCAGCAGCCCGGGACTCCCTAATTCACCCCTCCACTTT. It codes for CASSPGLPNSPLHF.